The rows below give T cell receptor beta chains drawn from one sample of a study of blood T cell repertoires in COVID-19. Clones were read by immunoSEQ multiplex PCR, and TCRdb kept only the in-frame ones, dropping some. The data hold about 180,000 clones, with 89% observed a single time. The sequenced material came from PBMCs or T cells enriched from blood (not recorded which). The receptor source for this set is a woman aged 40 to 49 with acute COVID-19. Each CDR3 is given with its conserved first and last residue. D genes are given only for firm matches. Some rows have no size entry. The others give once, few or many, or a class for an expanded clone.

D gene,clone size,V gene,J gene,CDR3 protein,CDR3 DNA
-,once,TRBV2,TRBJ2-3,CASSEDRDTDTQYF,TGTGCCAGCAGTGAAGACAGAGACACAGATACGCAGTATTTT
-,-,TRBV30,TRBJ1-1,CAGGNTTEAFF,TGTGCCGGAGGGAATACCACTGAAGCTTTCTTT
TRBD1,once,TRBV29-1,TRBJ2-3,CSVDRTGFTDTQYF,TGCAGCGTTGATAGGACAGGGTTCACAGATACGCAGTATTTT
-,-,TRBV5-1,TRBJ2-1,CASSLGQDYNEQFF,TGCGCCAGCAGCTTGGGACAGGACTACAATGAGCAGTTCTTC
-,-,TRBV2,TRBJ1-2,CASSVGRVNYGYTF,TGTGCCAGCAGTGTTGGCAGGGTGAACTATGGCTACACCTTC
-,-,TRBV3-1/TRBV3-2,TRBJ2-1,CASSQGGGDEQFF,TGTGCCAGCAGCCAAGGAGGGGGGGATGAGCAGTTCTTC
-,-,TRBV7-2,TRBJ1-1,CASSLVGPNAEAFF,TGTGCCAGCAGTCTGGTGGGCCCCAATGCTGAAGCTTTCTTT
-,-,TRBV15,TRBJ1-5,CAPTKPQHF,TGTGCCCCCACAAAGCCCCAGCATTTT
-,-,TRBV30,TRBJ2-7,CAWSPLAHEQYF,TGTGCCTGGAGTCCCCTAGCGCACGAGCAGTACTTC
-,-,TRBV18,TRBJ1-2,CASSQGYDGYTF,TGTGCCAGCTCACAGGGGTATGATGGCTACACCTTC
-,-,TRBV27,TRBJ1-6,CASSQGTILQAPLHF,TGTGCCAGCAGTCAGGGGACGATTCTACAGGCACCCCTCCACTTT
TRBD2,-,TRBV7-2,TRBJ2-3,CASSSLAGAKDTQYF,TGTGCCAGCAGTTCCCTAGCGGGAGCAAAAGATACGCAGTATTTT
-,-,TRBV19,TRBJ2-2,CASSRPSGVIGELFF,TGTGCCAGTAGTAGGCCTTCTGGAGTAATCGGGGAGCTGTTTTTT
TRBD2,-,TRBV7-2,TRBJ2-1,CASSLAGTSGSSYNEQFF,TGTGCCAGCAGCTTAGCGGGGACTAGCGGGAGTTCCTACAATGAGCAGTTCTTC
-,few,TRBV11-3,TRBJ1-1,CASRSRRRQGTEAFF,TGTGCCAGCAGATCCCGACGGAGGCAAGGCACTGAAGCTTTCTTT
TRBD2,few,TRBV29-1,TRBJ2-5,CSVVGRNQETQYF,TGCAGCGTTGTCGGGAGGAACCAAGAGACCCAGTACTTC
TRBD2,-,TRBV7-3,TRBJ2-1,CASSPWTSGSYNEQFF,TGTGCCAGCAGCCCCTGGACTAGCGGCTCCTACAATGAGCAGTTCTTC
-,-,TRBV3-1/TRBV3-2,TRBJ2-3,CASSQGAGTDTQYF,TGTGCCAGCAGCCAGGGGGCAGGTACAGATACGCAGTATTTT
TRBD2,-,TRBV9,TRBJ2-7,CASSASSREYEQYF,TGTGCCAGCAGCGCCAGTTCGCGGGAGTACGAGCAGTACTTC
TRBD1,-,TRBV28,TRBJ2-2,CASMRINGGGTGAGNTGELFF,TGTGCCAGCATGAGGATAAACGGGGGCGGGACAGGGGCCGGCAACACCGGGGAGCTGTTTTTT
-,once,TRBV27,TRBJ2-2,CASSDLGGELFF,TGTGCCAGCAGTGACCTAGGCGGGGAGCTGTTTTTT
-,-,TRBV30,TRBJ2-2,CAWSFRTTYHSGELFF,TGTGCCTGGAGTTTCAGGACAACGTATCATTCCGGGGAGCTGTTTTTT
-,-,TRBV28,TRBJ2-2,CASRTQGAGELFF,TGTGCCAGCAGAACACAGGGAGCCGGGGAGCTGTTTTTT
TRBD1,-,TRBV27,TRBJ2-7,CASSWTGAYEQYF,TGTGCCAGCAGCTGGACAGGGGCCTACGAGCAGTACTTC
TRBD1,-,TRBV18,TRBJ1-1,CASSPRIQGAGNTEAFF,TGTGCCAGCTCACCCCGGATTCAGGGGGCGGGCAACACTGAAGCTTTCTTT
-,-,TRBV5-4,TRBJ1-5,CASRMAGSNQPQHF,TGTGCCAGCAGGATGGCAGGTAGCAATCAGCCCCAGCATTTT
-,-,TRBV25-1,TRBJ1-4,CASSDGFNEKLFF,TGTGCCAGCAGTGACGGGTTTAATGAAAAACTGTTTTTT
-,-,TRBV13,TRBJ1-2,CASSTTGYIDTNYGYTF,TGTGCCAGCAGTACCACAGGGTACATTGATACTAACTATGGCTACACCTTC
-,-,TRBV12-5,TRBJ2-7,CASGLVLRSSYPIWYEQYF,TGTGCTAGTGGTTTGGTATTACGGAGTTCCTATCCGATTTGGTACGAGCAGTACTTC
-,-,TRBV14,TRBJ1-3,CASSQTGPSGNTIYF,TGTGCCAGCAGCCAAACAGGGCCCTCTGGAAACACCATATATTTT
-,-,TRBV7-2,TRBJ2-1,CASSPRRGNVYNEQFF,TGTGCCAGCAGCCCCCGCCGGGGGAACGTCTACAATGAGCAGTTCTTC
-,-,TRBV13,TRBJ2-5,CASSLRAGSYQETQYF,TGTGCCAGCAGCTTAAGGGCAGGGTCGTACCAAGAGACCCAGTACTTC
TRBD1,-,TRBV5-1,TRBJ2-7,CASSSGTGSYEQYF,TGCGCCAGCAGCTCAGGGACAGGATCCTACGAGCAGTACTTC
TRBD2,-,TRBV5-4,TRBJ2-3,CASSREGGAPDTQYF,TGTGCCAGCAGCCGGGAGGGGGGAGCCCCAGATACGCAGTATTTT
TRBD1,-,TRBV7-9,TRBJ2-5,CASSKGGQKQETQYF,TGTGCCAGCAGCAAAGGGGGACAGAAACAAGAGACCCAGTACTTC